Following are 22 T cell receptor beta chains from one sample sequenced in a study of T cell responses to AZD1222 COVID-19 vaccine. Clones were read by immunoSEQ multiplex PCR, and TCRdb kept only the in-frame ones, dropping some. The table lists tens of thousands of clones, 89% of them singletons. This specimen was peripheral blood, taken 28 days after the second AZD1222 dose. The receptors shown here come from an adult who received the AZD1222 COVID-19 vaccine.

The gene calls are TRBV30 and TRBJ2-5; D may be TRBD1 (5 bases). The germline gives CDR1 GTSNPN, CDR2 SVGIG (reference sequence). The CDR3 contains 16 residues. Between the trimmed V and J ends, which lost 2 bases and 1 base, there was a span of 17 bases. This CDR3 reads CAWSRDLRVFQETQYF. The CDR3 nucleotides are TGTGCCTGGAGTCGAGATCTCAGGGTTTTCCAAGAGACCCAGTACTTC.

This chain connects TRBV5-1 to TRBJ2-7, with 9 bases matching TRBD2. Germline V gives CDR1 SGHRS, CDR2 YFSETQ. V shed 2 bases, J shed 3 bases, and the junction held 6 bases outside the gene matches. This CDR3 spans 15 amino acids. The CDR3 bases are TGCGCCAGCAGCTTTCCTAGCGGGGTGAACTACGAGCAGTACTTC. Translating it yields CASSFPSGVNYEQYF. The complete variable domain, with remaining parts taken from reference TRBV5-1 and TRBJ2-7, reads KAGVTQTPRYLIKTRGQQVTLSCSPISGHRSVSWYQQTPGQGLQFLFEYFSETQRNKGNFPGRFSGRQFSNSRSEMNVSTLELGDSALYLCASSFPSGVNYEQYFGPGTRLTVT.

The chain recombines TRBV7-9 with TRBJ1-5, with D possibly TRBD1 on 5 matching bases. This CDR3 comprises 16 residues. CDR1 SEHNR and CDR2 FQNEAQ come from the germline V gene (reference sequence). V lost 1 base, J lost 5 bases, and 15 bases lay in between. The CDR3 DNA is TGTGCCAGCAGCTTAGTCTTAGGACAAGCCTATCAGCCCCAGCATTTT. As protein: CASSLVLGQAYQPQHF.

V gene TRBV11-2 combines with J gene TRBJ2-7, with 7 bases lining up with TRBD1. The germline V gene has CDR1 SGHAT and CDR2 FQNNGV. This CDR3 spans 13 amino acids. Losses at the gene ends were 4 bases for V and 2 bases for J; bases not matched to a gene: 2. The CDR3 region is CASSSTGAYEQYF. In DNA, the CDR3 is TGTGCCAGCAGCTCTACAGGGGCCTACGAGCAGTACTTC.

The chain uses TRBV24-1 and TRBJ2-7, with D uncertain. This CDR3 has 12 residues. CDR1 is KGHDR, CDR2 SFDVKD, per germline. The V and J ends lost 5 bases and 0 bases respectively, with 4 bases between them. CDR3 protein: CATSGDSYEQYF. The CDR3 DNA follows: TGTGCCACCAGTGGCGACTCCTACGAGCAGTACTTC.

V gene TRBV23-1 combines with J gene TRBJ2-5; D is perhaps TRBD1 or TRBD2 (5 bases each). TRBV23-1 qualifies as an ORF whose function is uncertain. The CDR3 is 15 amino acids. Trimming took off 7 bases at V and 2 bases at J, with 17 bases between the two ends. For the CDR3, the DNA is TGCGCCAGCACCCTTGCCCGGGACGAACAAGAGACCCAGTACTTC. Its translation is CASTLARDEQETQYF.

J is TRBJ1-4 and V is TRBV19; 8 positions match TRBD1. The CDR3 sequence is 14 residues long. Germline loops: CDR1 LNHDA, CDR2 SQIVND (reference sequence). J lost 8 bases, V lost 9 bases, and 11 bases had no gene match. CDR3: CARATQGAEEKLFF. CDR3 sequence (DNA): TGTGCCAGGGCAACTCAGGGGGCTGAGGAAAAACTGTTTTTT.

The chain couples TRBV7-3 to TRBJ2-3; no clear D. V lost 5 bases and J 0 bases, leaving 9 bases between the germline ends. There are 14 residues in the CDR3. CDR1 is SGHTA and CDR2 is FQGTGA in the germline V gene. The CDR3, as DNA: TGTGCCAGCAGCGAATTGTCTAGCACAGATACGCAGTATTTT. Translating it yields CASSELSSTDTQYF. Using reference TRBV7-3 and TRBJ2-3 for the parts outside the CDR3, the full variable domain is GAGVSQTPSNKVTEKGKYVELRCDPISGHTALYWYRQSLGQGPEFLIYFQGTGAADDSGLPNDRFFAVRPEGSVSTLKIQRTERGDSAVYLCASSELSSTDTQYFGPGTRLTVL.

The chain uses TRBV9 and TRBJ2-7; 8 bases line up with TRBD1. Germline lookup yields CDR1 SGDLS and CDR2 YYNGEE. The V and J ends lost 4 bases and 2 bases, in that order; junction bases with no gene match: 5. This CDR3 is 14 amino acids long. The CDR3 nucleotides are TGTGCCAGCAGCCCCCTGGACAGGGCCTACGAGCAGTACTTC. Amino acid sequence: CASSPLDRAYEQYF.

This chain uses TRBV3-1 (or the pseudogene TRBV3-2) with TRBJ1-5; D gene unclear. This CDR3 region has 19 residues. V was cut by 1 base and J by 0 bases, with 19 bases left in between. Germline V CDR1 and CDR2: LGHDT, YNNKEL (reference sequence). CDR3 residues: CASSQVRVRHPYSNQPQHF. For the CDR3, the DNA is TGTGCCAGCAGCCAAGTCCGGGTCCGACACCCTTATAGCAATCAGCCCCAGCATTTT.

The J gene is TRBJ1-1, the V gene TRBV5-1, with D perhaps matching TRBD1 (6 bases). The CDR3 length is 14 residues. Germline CDR1 is SGHRS and CDR2 is YFSETQ. V was shortened by 4 bases and J by 0 bases, with 10 bases between the two germline ends. CDR3 residues: CASSMGTMNTEAFF. Here the CDR3 DNA reads TGCGCCAGCAGCATGGGGACAATGAACACTGAAGCTTTCTTT.

This chain uses TRBV7-3 with TRBJ2-1, with D tentatively TRBD1 or TRBD2 (5 bases each). The V gene's germline CDR1 is SGHTA and CDR2 FQGTGA. The ends were cut back, 5 bases at V and 5 bases at J, with 16 bases in the middle. CDR3 length equals 15 residues. CDR3 coding DNA: TGTGCCAGCAGCACGGGACCGCCTGGGAACAATGAGCAGTTCTTC. The encoded protein is CASSTGPPGNNEQFF.

This chain joins TRBV5-1 and TRBJ2-1; D perhaps matches TRBD2 (5 bases). The V gene lost 1 base and the J gene lost 3 bases, with 11 bases spanning the gap. The CDR3 consists of 15 residues. CDR1 is SGHRS, CDR2 YFSETQ, per germline. CDR3 coding DNA: TGCGCCAGCAGCTTGAAGCAGGACTTCTACAATGAGCAGTTCTTC. Protein product: CASSLKQDFYNEQFF.

The chain has TRBV24-1 and TRBJ2-7; a weak D match, TRBD1 (7 bases). Trimming shortened V by 12 bases and J by 4 bases, and 9 bases separated the two germline ends. This CDR3 has 10 residues. Germline lookup yields CDR1 KGHDR and CDR2 SFDVKD. The CDR3 spells CAAGQYEQYF. The CDR3 region has the DNA TGTGCCGCGGGACAGTACGAGCAGTACTTC.

The rearrangement links TRBV5-8 to TRBJ1-2, with 9 bases identical to TRBD1. Germline CDR1 reads SGHTS; CDR2 reads YDEGEE. The CDR3 sequence is 15 residues long. Unmatched junction bases numbered 15, after V lost 10 bases and J lost 5 bases. The DNA of the CDR3 is TGTGCCTGCACTTTAACCGGGACAGGGAATTATGGCTACACCTTC. Residues: CACTLTGTGNYGYTF.

A single count supports this clone. CDR3 protein: CASSSRGAGTDTQYF. The CDR3 DNA reads TGTGCCAGCAGCTCGCGGGGGGCCGGCACAGATACGCAGTATTTT. V is TRBV11-3 and J is TRBJ2-3; 8 bases are shared with TRBD2. V lost 4 bases, J lost 1 base, and 4 bases stayed unmatched. The CDR3 is made up of 15 amino acids. CDR1 SGHNT and CDR2 YENEEA come from the germline V gene.

This chain joins TRBV11-2 and TRBJ2-5; D is undetermined. Trimming shortened V by 5 bases and J by 5 bases, and 18 bases separated the two germline ends. CDR3 length: 15 amino acids. Germline-derived CDR1 and CDR2 are SGHAT and FQNNGV. The CDR3 coding sequence is TGTGCCAGCAGCCACGTTCTTCCCCTAGAGGAGACCCAGTACTTC. Protein sequence: CASSHVLPLEETQYF. Full variable domain (outside the CDR3, taken from reference TRBV11-2 and TRBJ2-5): EAGVAQSPRYKIIEKRQSVAFWCNPISGHATLYWYQQILGQGPKLLIQFQNNGVVDDSQLPKDRFSAERLKGVDSTLKIQPAKLEDSAVYLCASSHVLPLEETQYFGPGTRLLVL.

This chain links TRBV29-1 with TRBJ2-2; 8 bases align to TRBD1. The CDR3 extends over 14 amino acids. Germline CDR1 reads SQVTM; CDR2 reads ANQGSEA. V lost 7 bases and J lost 1; bases outside the gene matches: 5. CDR3 amino acids: CSGLGQGNTGELFF. The DNA of the CDR3 is TGCAGCGGGCTCGGACAGGGGAACACCGGGGAGCTGTTTTTT.

The CDR3 sequence is CASRRYSGGLWEQYF. In DNA form, the CDR3 reads TGTGCCAGCCGACGATATTCGGGGGGGCTGTGGGAGCAGTACTTC. The V and J genes are TRBV6-5 and TRBJ2-7; 8 nucleotides match TRBD2. The trim removed 8 bases at V and 7 bases at J, leaving 16 bases unmatched. CDR1 and CDR2 from the germline V gene are MNHEY and SVGAGI. The CDR3 runs to 15 residues.

The chain recombines TRBV6-2 or TRBV6-3 with TRBJ1-6, with 7 bases lining up with TRBD1. This CDR3 spans 16 amino acids. The germline V gene has CDR1 MNHEY and CDR2 SVGEGT. The ends lost 4 bases at V and 6 bases at J; junction bases unmatched: 9. The CDR3 nucleotides read TGTGCCAGCAGTTGGCCGAGACAGGGATCTAATTCACCCCTCCACTTT. This translates into CASSWPRQGSNSPLHF.

This clone was seen a few times. J is TRBJ1-1 and V is TRBV9; 7 nucleotides match TRBD1. V was pared by 4 bases and J by 2 bases, with 5 bases of the junction left unmatched. Germline V gene data show CDR1 as SGDLS and CDR2 as YYNGEE. The CDR3 has 14 amino acids. The CDR3: CASSPRQGNTEAFF. In DNA form, the CDR3 reads TGTGCCAGCAGCCCGCGACAGGGAAACACTGAAGCTTTCTTT.

There are a few counts of this clone. V and J are TRBV30 and TRBJ1-2; 7 nucleotides agree with TRBD1. The germline CDR1 and CDR2 sequences are GTSNPN and SVGIG (reference sequence). The V gene end was trimmed by 1 base and the J gene end by 8 bases; junction bases not matched to a gene: 7. The CDR3 spans 13 residues. Here the CDR3 reads CAWSGARGGGYTF. The CDR3 nucleotides are TGTGCCTGGAGTGGCGCCAGGGGGGGAGGCTACACCTTC.